This T cell receptor (beta chain) derives from a study of T cell repertoires in cytomegalovirus infection. Study-level information: An indication of both CMV infection and matching HLA type came from public TCR beta signatures.

The germline gives CDR1 MDHEN, CDR2 SYDVKM. This CDR3 is 15 amino acids long. The ends lost 1 base at V and 4 bases at J; junction bases unmatched: 2. The table lists this clonotype with a few counts. Its specificity is not known. One entry per CDR3 protein results from TCRdb running MiXCR on the reads. This sample yields some 300,000 distinct CDR3 sequences, of which 15% to 20% are seen a single time; 12% belongs to the top ten. The study's findings and limits: Using cumulative public TCR beta family frequency, the authors identified those who carried CMV together with the relevant HLA. HLA-C-restricted CMV-specific TCR beta clonotypes prevailed in the ex vivo response.

This sequence originates from a human donor in good health (CMV status not recorded). Some clones in this sample may be carry-over from other donors' samples. The chain links TRBV28 to TRBJ1-2, with 11 bases that match TRBD1. The specimen was PBMCs. CDR3 nucleotides: TGTGCCAGCAGTTTATATGGACAGGGGGCCTATGGCTACACCTTC. This codes for CASSLYGQGAYGYTF.